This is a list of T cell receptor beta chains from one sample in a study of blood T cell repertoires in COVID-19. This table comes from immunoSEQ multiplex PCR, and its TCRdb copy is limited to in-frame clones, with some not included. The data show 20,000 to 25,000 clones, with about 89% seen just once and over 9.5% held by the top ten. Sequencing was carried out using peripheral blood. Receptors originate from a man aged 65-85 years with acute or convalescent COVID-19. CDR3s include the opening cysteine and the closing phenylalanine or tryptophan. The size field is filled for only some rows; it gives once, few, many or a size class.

cdr3_aa: CSVQGYSGNTIYF; clone_size: NA; v_call: TRBV29-1; cdr3_length: 13; j_call: TRBJ1-3
cdr3_aa: CASSIPTGPNTEAFF; clone_size: NA; v_call: TRBV5-5; cdr3_length: 15; j_call: TRBJ1-1
cdr3_aa: CASSQDLTGPKTQYF; clone_size: NA; v_call: TRBV3-1/TRBV3-2; cdr3_length: 15; j_call: TRBJ2-5
cdr3_aa: CASSSSGRVTGELFF; clone_size: few; v_call: TRBV19; cdr3_length: 15; j_call: TRBJ2-2
cdr3_aa: CASSGGGGNSPLHF; clone_size: NA; v_call: TRBV11-2; cdr3_length: 14; j_call: TRBJ1-6
cdr3_aa: CASSLTGEGLQDTQYF; clone_size: once; v_call: TRBV5-1; cdr3_length: 16; j_call: TRBJ2-3
cdr3_aa: CASSQDSSGRAFNYNEQFF; clone_size: NA; v_call: TRBV3-1/TRBV3-2; cdr3_length: 19; j_call: TRBJ2-1
cdr3_aa: CASSQTGPSYNEQFF; clone_size: NA; v_call: TRBV5-5; cdr3_length: 15; j_call: TRBJ2-1
cdr3_aa: CASGLGGSYNEQFF; clone_size: NA; v_call: TRBV3-1/TRBV3-2; cdr3_length: 14; j_call: TRBJ2-1
cdr3_aa: CASTPYYLLGYTF; clone_size: NA; v_call: TRBV5-4; cdr3_length: 13; j_call: TRBJ1-2
cdr3_aa: CASSIPQASTYNYGYTF; clone_size: NA; v_call: TRBV19; cdr3_length: 17; j_call: TRBJ1-2
cdr3_aa: CASSPGGLYEQYF; clone_size: NA; v_call: TRBV5-1; cdr3_length: 13; j_call: TRBJ2-7
cdr3_aa: CTSSQDRKRGATGELFF; clone_size: NA; v_call: TRBV1; cdr3_length: 17; j_call: TRBJ2-2
cdr3_aa: CASSQGWNRDTGELFF; clone_size: NA; v_call: TRBV14; cdr3_length: 16; j_call: TRBJ2-2
cdr3_aa: CASSRGGRTDTQYF; clone_size: NA; v_call: TRBV11-2; cdr3_length: 14; j_call: TRBJ2-3
cdr3_aa: CASSQAVSTGELFF; clone_size: NA; v_call: TRBV3-1/TRBV3-2; cdr3_length: 14; j_call: TRBJ2-2
cdr3_aa: CASSEVFTGASGNTIYF; clone_size: NA; v_call: TRBV6-1; cdr3_length: 17; j_call: TRBJ1-3
cdr3_aa: CASSPLTSGNNEQFF; clone_size: NA; v_call: TRBV18; cdr3_length: 15; j_call: TRBJ2-1
cdr3_aa: CASRMGQGTDTQYF; clone_size: NA; v_call: TRBV5-1; cdr3_length: 14; j_call: TRBJ2-3
cdr3_aa: CASSQATGPLATNEKLFF; clone_size: NA; v_call: TRBV14; cdr3_length: 18; j_call: TRBJ1-4
cdr3_aa: CASKEDRQAQYF; clone_size: NA; v_call: TRBV2; cdr3_length: 12; j_call: TRBJ2-3
cdr3_aa: CASSLGPLDYEQYF; clone_size: NA; v_call: TRBV5-4; cdr3_length: 14; j_call: TRBJ2-7
cdr3_aa: CSARADNEQFF; clone_size: NA; v_call: TRBV20-1; cdr3_length: 11; j_call: TRBJ2-1
cdr3_aa: CASSLKGQGAFVAFF; clone_size: NA; v_call: TRBV5-6; cdr3_length: 15; j_call: TRBJ1-1
cdr3_aa: CATRGTGDTQYF; clone_size: NA; v_call: TRBV19; cdr3_length: 12; j_call: TRBJ2-3
cdr3_aa: CSASDRVGNTIYF; clone_size: NA; v_call: TRBV20-1; cdr3_length: 13; j_call: TRBJ1-3